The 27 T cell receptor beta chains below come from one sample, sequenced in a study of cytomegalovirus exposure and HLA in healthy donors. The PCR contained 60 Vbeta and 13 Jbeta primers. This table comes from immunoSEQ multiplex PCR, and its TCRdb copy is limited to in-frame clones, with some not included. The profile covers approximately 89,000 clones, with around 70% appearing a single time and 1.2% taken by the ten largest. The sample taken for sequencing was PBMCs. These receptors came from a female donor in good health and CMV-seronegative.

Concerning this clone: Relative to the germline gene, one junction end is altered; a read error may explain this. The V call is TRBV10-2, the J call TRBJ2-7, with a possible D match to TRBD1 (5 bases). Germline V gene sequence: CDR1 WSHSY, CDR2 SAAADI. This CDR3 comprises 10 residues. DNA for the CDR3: TGCGCCAGCAGCCACAACAGGCCCTCGTTC. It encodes CASSHNRPSF.

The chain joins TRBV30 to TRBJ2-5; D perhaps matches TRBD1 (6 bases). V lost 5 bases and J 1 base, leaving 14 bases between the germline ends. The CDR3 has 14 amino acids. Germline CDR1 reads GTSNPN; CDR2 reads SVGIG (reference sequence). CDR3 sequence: CAWQRNRAQETQYF. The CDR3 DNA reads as TGTGCCTGGCAACGAAACAGGGCCCAAGAGACCCAGTACTTC.

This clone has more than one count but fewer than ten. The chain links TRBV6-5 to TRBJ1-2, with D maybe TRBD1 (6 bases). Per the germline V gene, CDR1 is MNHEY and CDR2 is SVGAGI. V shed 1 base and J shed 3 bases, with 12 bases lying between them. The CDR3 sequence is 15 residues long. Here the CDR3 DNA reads TGTGCCAGCAGTTACTTGGGAGGGGGTGACTATGGCTACACCTTC. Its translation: CASSYLGGGDYGYTF.

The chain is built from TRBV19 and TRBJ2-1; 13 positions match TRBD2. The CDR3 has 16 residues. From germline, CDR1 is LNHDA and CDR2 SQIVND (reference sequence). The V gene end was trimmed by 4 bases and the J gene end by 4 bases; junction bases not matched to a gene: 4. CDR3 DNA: TGTGCCAGTAGTACCACTAGCGGGAGGGCGTACAATGAGCAGTTCTTC. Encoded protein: CASSTTSGRAYNEQFF.

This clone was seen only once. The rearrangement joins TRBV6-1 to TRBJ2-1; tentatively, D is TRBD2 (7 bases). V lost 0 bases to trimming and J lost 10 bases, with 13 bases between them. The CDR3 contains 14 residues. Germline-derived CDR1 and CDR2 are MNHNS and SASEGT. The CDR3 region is CASSEAGGPWEQFF. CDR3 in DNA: TGTGCCAGCAGTGAAGCGGGGGGGCCGTGGGAGCAGTTCTTC.

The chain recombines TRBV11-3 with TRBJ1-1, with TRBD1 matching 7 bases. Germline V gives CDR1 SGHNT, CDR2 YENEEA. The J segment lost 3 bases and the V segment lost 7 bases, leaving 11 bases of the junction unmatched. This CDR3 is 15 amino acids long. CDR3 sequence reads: CASTLRGPRDTEAFF. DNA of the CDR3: TGTGCCAGCACCCTAAGGGGGCCCCGGGACACTGAAGCTTTCTTT.

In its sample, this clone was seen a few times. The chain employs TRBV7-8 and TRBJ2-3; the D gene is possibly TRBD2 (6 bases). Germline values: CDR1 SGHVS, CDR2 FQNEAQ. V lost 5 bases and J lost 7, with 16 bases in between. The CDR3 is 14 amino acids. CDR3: CASSPGVSLNTQYF. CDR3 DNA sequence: TGTGCCAGCAGCCCGGGGGTCAGTTTGAATACGCAGTATTTT.

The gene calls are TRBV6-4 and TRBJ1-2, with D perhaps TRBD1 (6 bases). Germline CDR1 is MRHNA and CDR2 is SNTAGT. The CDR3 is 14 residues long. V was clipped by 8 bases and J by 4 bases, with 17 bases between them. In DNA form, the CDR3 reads TGTGCCAGCGAGTTGGGGGCGCGAGGCTATGGCTACACCTTC. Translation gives CASELGARGYGYTF.

The CDR3 loop is CAGGTGANTGELFF. The CDR3 DNA follows: TGTGCCGGTGGGACAGGGGCTAACACCGGGGAGCTGTTTTTT. The chain couples TRBV2 to TRBJ2-2; 10 positions agree with TRBD1. The CDR3 runs 14 residues. Germline assignment: CDR1 SNHLY and CDR2 FYNNEI. Unmatched junction bases numbered 5, after V lost 11 bases and J lost 2 bases.

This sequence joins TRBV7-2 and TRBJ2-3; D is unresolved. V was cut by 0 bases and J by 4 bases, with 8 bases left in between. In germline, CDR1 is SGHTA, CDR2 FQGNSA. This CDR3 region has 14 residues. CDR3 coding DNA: TGTGCCAGCAGCTTAGCGATCCAGGCAGATACGCAGTATTTT. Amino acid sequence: CASSLAIQADTQYF.

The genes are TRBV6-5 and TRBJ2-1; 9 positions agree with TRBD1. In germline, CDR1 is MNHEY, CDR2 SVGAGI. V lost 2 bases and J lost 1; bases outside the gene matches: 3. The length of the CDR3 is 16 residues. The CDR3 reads CASSYLDRGSYNEQFF. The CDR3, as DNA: TGTGCCAGCAGTTACCTTGACAGGGGGTCCTACAATGAGCAGTTCTTC.

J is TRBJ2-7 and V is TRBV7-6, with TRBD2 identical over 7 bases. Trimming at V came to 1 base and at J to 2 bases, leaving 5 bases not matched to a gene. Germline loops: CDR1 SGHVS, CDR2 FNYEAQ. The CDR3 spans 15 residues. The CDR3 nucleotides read TGTGCCAGCAGCTTAGTGCGGGAGCGGACCTACGAGCAGTACTTC. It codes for CASSLVRERTYEQYF. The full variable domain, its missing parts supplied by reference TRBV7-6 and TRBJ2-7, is GAGVSQSPRYKVTKRGQDVALRCDPISGHVSLYWYRQALGQGPEFLTYFNYEAQQDKSGLPNDRFSAERPEGSISTLTIQRTEQRDSAMYRCASSLVRERTYEQYFGPGTRLTVT.

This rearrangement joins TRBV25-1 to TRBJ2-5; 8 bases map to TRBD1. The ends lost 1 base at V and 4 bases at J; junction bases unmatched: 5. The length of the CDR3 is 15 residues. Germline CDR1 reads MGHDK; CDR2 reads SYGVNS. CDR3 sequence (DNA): TGTGCCAGCAGTGAATCGGGACAGGTGGGAGAGACCCAGTACTTC. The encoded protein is CASSESGQVGETQYF.

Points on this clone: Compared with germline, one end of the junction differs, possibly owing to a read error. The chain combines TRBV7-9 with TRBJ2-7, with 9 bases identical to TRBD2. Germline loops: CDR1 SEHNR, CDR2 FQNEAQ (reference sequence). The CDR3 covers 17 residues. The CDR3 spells CASRLGLSGGSQYEQYF. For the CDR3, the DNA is TGTGCCAGCAGGTTAGGGCTTAGCGGGGGATCCCAATACGAGCAGTACTTC.

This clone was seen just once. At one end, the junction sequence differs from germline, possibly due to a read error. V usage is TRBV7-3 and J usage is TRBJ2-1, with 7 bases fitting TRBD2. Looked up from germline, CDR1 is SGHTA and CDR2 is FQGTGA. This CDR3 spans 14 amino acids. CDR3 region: CASSLTRDYDEQFF. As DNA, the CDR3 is TGTGCCAGCAGCTTAACCCGGGACTACGATGAGCAGTTCTTC.

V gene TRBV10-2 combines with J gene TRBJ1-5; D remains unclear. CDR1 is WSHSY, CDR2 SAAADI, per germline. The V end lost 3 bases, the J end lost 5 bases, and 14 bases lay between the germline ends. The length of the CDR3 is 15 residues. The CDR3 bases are TGCGCCAGCAGTGATTGGGCAGGAAATTATCAGCCCCAGCATTTT. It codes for CASSDWAGNYQPQHF.

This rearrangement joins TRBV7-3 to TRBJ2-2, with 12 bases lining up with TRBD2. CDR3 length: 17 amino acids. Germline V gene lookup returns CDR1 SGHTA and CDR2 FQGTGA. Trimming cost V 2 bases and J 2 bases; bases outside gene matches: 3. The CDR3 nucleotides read TGTGCCAGCAGCTTACAACTAGCGGGAGGAAACACCGGGGAGCTGTTTTTT. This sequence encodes CASSLQLAGGNTGELFF.

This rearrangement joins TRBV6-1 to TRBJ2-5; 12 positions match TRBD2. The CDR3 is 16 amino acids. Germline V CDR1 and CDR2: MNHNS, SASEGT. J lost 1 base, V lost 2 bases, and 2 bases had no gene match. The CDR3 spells CASSELAGGPQETQYF. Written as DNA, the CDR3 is TGTGCCAGCAGTGAACTAGCGGGAGGGCCCCAAGAGACCCAGTACTTC.

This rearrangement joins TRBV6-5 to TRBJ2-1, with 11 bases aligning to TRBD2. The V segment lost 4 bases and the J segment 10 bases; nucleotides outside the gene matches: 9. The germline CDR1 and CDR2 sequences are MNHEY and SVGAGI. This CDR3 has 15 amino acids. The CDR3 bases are TGTGCCAGCAGTTGGGTAGCGGGAGGGCTTCGCGAGCAGTTCTTC. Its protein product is CASSWVAGGLREQFF.

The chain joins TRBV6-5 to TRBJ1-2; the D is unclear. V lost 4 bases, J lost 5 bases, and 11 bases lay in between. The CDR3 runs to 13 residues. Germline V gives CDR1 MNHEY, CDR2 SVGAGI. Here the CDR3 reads CASSSSAPYGYTF. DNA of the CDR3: TGTGCCAGCAGTTCCTCGGCCCCTTATGGCTACACCTTC.

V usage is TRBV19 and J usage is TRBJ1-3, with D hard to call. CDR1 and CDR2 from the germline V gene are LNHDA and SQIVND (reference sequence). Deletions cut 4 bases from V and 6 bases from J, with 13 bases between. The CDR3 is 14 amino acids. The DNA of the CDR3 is TGTGCCAGTAGTAACGGTGACAATTCAAACACCATATATTTT. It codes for CASSNGDNSNTIYF.

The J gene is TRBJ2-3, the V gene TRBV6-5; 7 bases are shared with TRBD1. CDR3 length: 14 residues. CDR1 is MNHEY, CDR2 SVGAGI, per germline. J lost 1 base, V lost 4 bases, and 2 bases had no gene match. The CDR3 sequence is CASSSGQGTDTQYF. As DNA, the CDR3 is TGTGCCAGCAGTTCTGGACAGGGCACAGATACGCAGTATTTT.

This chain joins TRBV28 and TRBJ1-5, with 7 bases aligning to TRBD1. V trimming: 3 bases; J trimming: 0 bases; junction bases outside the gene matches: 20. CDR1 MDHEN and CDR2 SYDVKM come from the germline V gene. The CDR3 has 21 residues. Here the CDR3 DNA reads TGTGCCAGCAGTTTTTTTATACGGTTCCGGGACAGAAAACTTAGCAATCAGCCCCAGCATTTT. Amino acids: CASSFFIRFRDRKLSNQPQHF.

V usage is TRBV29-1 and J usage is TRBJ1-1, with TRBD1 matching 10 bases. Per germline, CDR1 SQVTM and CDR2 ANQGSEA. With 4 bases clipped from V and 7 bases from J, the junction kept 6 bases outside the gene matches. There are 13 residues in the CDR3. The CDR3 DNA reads TGCAGCGTTGCTGGACAGGGGGTAGGTGAAGCTTTCTTT. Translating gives CSVAGQGVGEAFF.

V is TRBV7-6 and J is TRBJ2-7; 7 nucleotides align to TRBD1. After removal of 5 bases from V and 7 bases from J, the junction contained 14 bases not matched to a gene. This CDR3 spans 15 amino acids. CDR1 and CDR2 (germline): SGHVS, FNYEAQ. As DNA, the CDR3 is TGTGCCAGCAGCGTTGGGCAAGGGGGCCCGGGAGAGCAGTACTTC. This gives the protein CASSVGQGGPGEQYF.

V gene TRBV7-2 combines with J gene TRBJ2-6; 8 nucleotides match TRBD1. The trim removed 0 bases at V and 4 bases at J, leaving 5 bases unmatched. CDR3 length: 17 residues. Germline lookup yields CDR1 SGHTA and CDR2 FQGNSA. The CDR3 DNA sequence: TGTGCCAGCAGCTTAGCGCAGGGGGCAGGAGGGGCCAACGTCCTGACTTTC. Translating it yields CASSLAQGAGGANVLTF.

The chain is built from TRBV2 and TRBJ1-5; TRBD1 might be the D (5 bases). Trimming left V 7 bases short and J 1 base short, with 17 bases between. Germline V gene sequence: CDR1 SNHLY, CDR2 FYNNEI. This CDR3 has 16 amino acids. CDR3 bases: TGTGCCAGCACGGGGTTTGGGGGGGGAAGCAATCAGCCCCAGCATTTT. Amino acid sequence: CASTGFGGGSNQPQHF.